The sequence of this T cell receptor beta chain was determined in a study of CD8 T cells in Susac syndrome. The authors carried out high-throughput sequencing of TCR beta. They applied it to CD8+ and CD4+ T cells obtained from blood. Patients with stable or active relapsing-remitting disease, all of them treatment-naive, made up the multiple sclerosis controls. Random hexamers were used to reverse transcribe an amount of about 0.45 to 1 ug RNA. With immunoSEQ multiplex PCR, TCR beta CDR3 was amplified across 54 Vbeta and 13 Jbeta. In TCRdb, the immunoSEQ multiplex PCR reads were re-called with MiXCR into one record per CDR3 protein. The table lists around 270,000 distinct CDR3 sequences, about nine tenths of them singletons, with less than 0.2% in the top ten. The clonotype originates from a human donor with multiple sclerosis. Material for sequencing was CD8+ T cells from PBMCs.

CDR3 bases: TGTGCCAGCAGCATCACACAGGTTACAGATACGCAGTATTTT. Amino acids: CASSITQVTDTQYF. V usage is TRBV21-1 and J usage is TRBJ2-3; the table names TRBD1, a call not compared with the DNA. TRBV21-1 is annotated as a pseudogene. This CDR3 is built from 14 residues.